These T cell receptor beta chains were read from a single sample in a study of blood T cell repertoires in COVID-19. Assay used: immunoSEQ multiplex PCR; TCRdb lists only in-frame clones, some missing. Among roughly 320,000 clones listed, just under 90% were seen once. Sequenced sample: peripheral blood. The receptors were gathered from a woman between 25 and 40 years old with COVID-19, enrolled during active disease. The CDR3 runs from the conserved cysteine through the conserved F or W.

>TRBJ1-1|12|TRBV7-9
CASKEGAAEAFF
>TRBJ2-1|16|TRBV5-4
CASSPTSGAGGDEQFF
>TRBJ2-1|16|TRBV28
CASRFPSSGQNNEQFF
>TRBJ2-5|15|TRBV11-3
CASSPRLAGQETQYF
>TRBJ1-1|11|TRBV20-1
CSASGVMRAFF
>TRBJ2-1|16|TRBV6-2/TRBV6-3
CASSYSLTRVGGEQFF
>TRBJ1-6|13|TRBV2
CASEAGINSPLHF
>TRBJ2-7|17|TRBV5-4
CASSSGTSGGLSYEQYF
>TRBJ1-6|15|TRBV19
CASRASTTRNSPLHF
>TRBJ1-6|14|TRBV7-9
CASSFGQYNSPLHF
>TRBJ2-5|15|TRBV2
CASSVGGAVVETQYF
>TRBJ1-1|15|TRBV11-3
CASSLDAGVNTEAFF
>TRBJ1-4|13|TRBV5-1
CASRGQGGEKLFF
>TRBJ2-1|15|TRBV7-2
CASSSSGEAYNEQFF
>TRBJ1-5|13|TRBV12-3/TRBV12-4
CASSSTEDQPQHF
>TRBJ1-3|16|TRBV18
CASREQGIRAGNTIYF
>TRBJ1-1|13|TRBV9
CASSVGGHTEAFF
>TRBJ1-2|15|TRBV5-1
CASSLEDRVSYGYTF
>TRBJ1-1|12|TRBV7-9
CASSFGTAEAFF
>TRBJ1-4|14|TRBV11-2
CASRKQGAAEKLFF
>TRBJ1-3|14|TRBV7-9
CASSSRESGNTIYF
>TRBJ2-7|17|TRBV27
CASSWMTGVSTTYEQYF
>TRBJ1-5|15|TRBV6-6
CASSYSEGRGDPQHF
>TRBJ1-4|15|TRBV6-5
CASSSQTGMGEKLFF
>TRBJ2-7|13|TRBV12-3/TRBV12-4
CASSRDRGSEQYF
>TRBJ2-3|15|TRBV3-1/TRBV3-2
CASSQGLAGADTQYF
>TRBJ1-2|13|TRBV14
CASSNYRDGGYTF
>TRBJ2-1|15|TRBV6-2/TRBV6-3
CASSYDPRKSDEQFF
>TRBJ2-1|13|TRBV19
CASSGSGLNEQFF
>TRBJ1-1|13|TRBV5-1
CASSSTVNTEAFF
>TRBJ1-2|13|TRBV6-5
CASSPRGGDGYTF
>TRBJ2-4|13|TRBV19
CASSRTGADIQYF
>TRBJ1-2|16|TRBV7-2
CASSLEKGGLGDGYTF
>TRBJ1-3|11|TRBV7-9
CASSSQNTIYF
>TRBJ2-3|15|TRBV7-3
CASSLSGVGLDTQYF
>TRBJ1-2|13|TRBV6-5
CASSYRQHYGYTF
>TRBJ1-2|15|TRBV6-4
CASSATTGTNYGYTF
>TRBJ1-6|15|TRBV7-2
CASSYSGTENSPLHF
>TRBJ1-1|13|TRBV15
CATSEDRGTEAFF
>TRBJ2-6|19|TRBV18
CASSPQSSGGPSGANVLTF
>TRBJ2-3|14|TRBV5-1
CASSLAVSTDTQYF
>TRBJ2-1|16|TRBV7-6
CASSLATNPGYNEQFF
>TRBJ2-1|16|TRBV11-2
CASSLDRVSSYNEQFF
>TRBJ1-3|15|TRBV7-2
CASRLTGGAGNTIYF
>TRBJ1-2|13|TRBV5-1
CASSLTRLYGYTF
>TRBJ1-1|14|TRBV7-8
CASSLNRGNTEAFF
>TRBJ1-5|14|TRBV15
CATSDDRGSQPQHF
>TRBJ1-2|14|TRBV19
CASSTFLDSKGYTF
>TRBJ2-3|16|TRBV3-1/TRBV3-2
CASSQDWGRRADTQYF
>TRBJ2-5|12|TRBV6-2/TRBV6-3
CASSYVRETQYF